The sequence of this T cell receptor beta chain was determined in a study of PD-1 blockade in classical Hodgkin lymphoma. Study conclusions and caveats: It was reported that newly diagnosed patients had less baseline TCR diversity than healthy donors. Reasons behind the repertoire differences stay unclear, perhaps disease activity or earlier therapy.

Time point of the sample: newly diagnosed, previously untreated cHL patient sample. PBMCs from patients with newly diagnosed, untreated classical Hodgkin lymphoma served as a comparison group for the relapsed/refractory trial patients. Libraries were prepared by immunoSEQ multiplex PCR; TCRdb keeps only in-frame clonotypes and omits some of them. The sample carries fewer than 90,000 clones, 93% recorded once. This CDR3 region has 13 residues. In germline, CDR1 is SGDLS, CDR2 YYNGEE. V dropped 4 bases and J dropped 0 bases, with 7 bases sitting between them. As regards this clone: The antigen remains unidentified.

Material: peripheral blood mononuclear cells (PBMCs). The chain employs TRBV9 and TRBJ1-1; D unclear. The receptor was derived from a human donor with classical Hodgkin lymphoma. The CDR3 loop reads CASSPHLNTEAFF. CDR3 DNA sequence: TGTGCCAGCAGCCCCCACCTGAACACTGAAGCTTTCTTT.